This TCR beta chain was captured in a study of blood T cell repertoires in COVID-19. Across the whole study: Sample material is recorded as cDNA or gDNA derived from T cells, B-cell-depleted T cells, or PBMCs.

Followed longitudinally, the Seattle patients had been enrolled during active infection. Original handling: Reference gene primer amplification yielded estimated nucleated cell counts. The method was immunoSEQ multiplex PCR; TCRdb's version includes in-frame clones alone and lacks a portion of them. The DNA gave D and trimming, while V, J and clone size come from that table. This table holds approximately 210,000 clones, about 85% found once. V lost 0 bases to trimming and J lost 5 bases; unmatched junction nucleotides: 13. This CDR3 region has 17 residues. CDR1 is SNHLY, CDR2 FYNNEI, per germline. Sequenced sample: peripheral blood. The chain recombines TRBV2 with TRBJ2-7; TRBD1 aligns across 7 bases. The clonotype comes from a man between 60 and 70 years old with COVID-19, enrolled during active disease. The CDR3 DNA sequence: TGTGCCAGCAGTGAAGCGATTGACAGGGTTATAGGTAACGAGCAGTACTTC. Amino acids: CASSEAIDRVIGNEQYF.